These 10 T cell receptor beta chains were all obtained from the same sample, sequenced in a study of control samples from healthy donors and cancer patients. Method: immunoSEQ multiplex PCR; TCRdb's copy keeps in-frame clones and lacks some. In the table there are some 120,000 clones, around 87% of which are singletons. The sequenced sample was blood. All receptors derive from a man between 60 and 75 years old in good health.

The chain recombines TRBV7-9 with TRBJ2-1; 7 bases map to TRBD1. The germline gives CDR1 SEHNR, CDR2 FQNEAQ (reference sequence). Trimming removed 6 bases from V and 3 bases from J; junction bases left unmatched: 8. The CDR3 length is 15 residues. The CDR3: CASSDPGQSYNEQFF. DNA for the CDR3: TGTGCCAGCAGTGATCCGGGACAGAGCTACAATGAGCAGTTCTTC. Full variable domain (missing parts from reference TRBV7-9 and TRBJ2-1): DTGVSQNPRHKITKRGQNVTFRCDPISEHNRLYWYRQTLGQGPEFLTYFQNEAQLEKSRLLSDRFSAERPKGSFSTLEIQRTEQGDSAMYLCASSDPGQSYNEQFFGPGTRLTVL.

A few counts support this clone. The rearrangement links TRBV5-6 to TRBJ1-2; 7 nucleotides line up with TRBD1. This CDR3 has 14 residues. The J segment lost 5 bases and the V segment lost 2 bases, leaving 6 bases of the junction unmatched. In germline, CDR1 is SGHDT, CDR2 YYEEEE. CDR3 in DNA: TGTGCCAGCAGCTTTGGCCGGGACAGTTATGGCTACACCTTC. As protein: CASSFGRDSYGYTF.

The chain recombines TRBV28 with TRBJ2-7; the D is unclear. CDR1 and CDR2 (germline): MDHEN, SYDVKM. The V end was cut by 7 bases, the J end by 2 bases, with 9 bases between. The CDR3 has 12 residues. CDR3 region: CASTQSTYEQYF. CDR3 coding DNA: TGTGCCAGCACACAATCTACCTACGAGCAGTACTTC.

The CDR3 sequence: CASSLDGTAATNEKLFF. DNA for the CDR3: TGCGCCAGCAGCTTGGACGGGACAGCTGCAACTAATGAAAAACTGTTTTTT. The V gene is TRBV5-1, the J gene TRBJ1-4; TRBD1 aligns across 7 bases. The CDR3 spans 17 residues. V lost 0 bases, J lost 0 bases, and 5 bases stayed unmatched. Germline V gene lookup returns CDR1 SGHRS and CDR2 YFSETQ. The variable domain in full, with the rest retrieved from reference TRBV5-1 and TRBJ1-4, is KAGVTQTPRYLIKTRGQQVTLSCSPISGHRSVSWYQQTPGQGLQFLFEYFSETQRNKGNFPGRFSGRQFSNSRSEMNVSTLELGDSALYLCASSLDGTAATNEKLFFGSGTQLSVL.

This chain joins TRBV7-7 and TRBJ2-2; no firm D call. V lost 5 bases, J lost 5 bases, and 15 bases lay in between. Germline assignment: CDR1 SSHAT and CDR2 FNYEAQ (reference sequence). This CDR3 is built from 15 residues. The CDR3 DNA reads as TGTGCCAGCAGCCCTCGTTCTGCAGAAACCGGGGAGCTGTTTTTT. Translating gives CASSPRSAETGELFF.

The chain joins TRBV28 to TRBJ2-5, with a tentative D call TRBD1 (6 bases). Germline values: CDR1 MDHEN, CDR2 SYDVKM. CDR3 size: 16 residues. V lost 5 bases to trimming and J lost 5 bases, with 21 bases between them. DNA of the CDR3: TGTGCCAGCAGTGGGAGAGTTAAGGACAGCTTGGAGACCCAGTACTTC. This gives the protein CASSGRVKDSLETQYF.

The rearrangement joins TRBV15 to TRBJ1-2; tentatively, D is TRBD1 (5 bases). This CDR3 region has 16 residues. Germline V CDR1 and CDR2: LNHNV, YYDKDF (reference sequence). Trimming took off 0 bases at V and 4 bases at J, with 15 bases between the two ends. The CDR3 nucleotides read TGTGCCACCAGCAGAGATTCCGAGGGACTTCTCTATGGCTACACCTTC. Protein: CATSRDSEGLLYGYTF. The full variable domain, in which reference TRBV15 and TRBJ1-2 provide the parts outside the CDR3, is DAMVIQNPRYQVTQFGKPVTLSCSQTLNHNVMYWYQQKSSQAPKLLFHYYDKDFNNEADTPDNFQSRRPNTSFCFLDIRSPGLGDTAMYLCATSRDSEGLLYGYTFGSGTRLTVV.

This clone has only one observation. The chain has TRBV5-8 and TRBJ2-3, with TRBD1 matching 8 bases. The CDR3 is 14 amino acids. V was clipped by 2 bases and J by 6 bases; unmatched bases: 5. Germline loops: CDR1 SGHTS, CDR2 YDEGEE. CDR3 residues: CASSFGQGGDTQYF. CDR3 DNA: TGTGCCAGCAGCTTCGGACAGGGAGGCGATACGCAGTATTTT.

The chain links TRBV10-2 to TRBJ1-1; tentatively, D is TRBD1 (6 bases). This CDR3 contains 14 residues. Per germline, CDR1 WSHSY and CDR2 SAAADI. V dropped 2 bases and J dropped 6 bases, with 13 bases sitting between them. The CDR3, as DNA: TGCGCCAGCAGTGAGGTTTGGGAGGGGGCTGAAGCTTTCTTT. This gives the protein CASSEVWEGAEAFF.

The chain combines TRBV6-5 with TRBJ1-5; 10 positions match TRBD1. The ends lost 0 bases at V and 7 bases at J; junction bases unmatched: 3. The CDR3 contains 15 residues. Germline V gives CDR1 MNHEY, CDR2 SVGAGI. The CDR3 nucleotides are TGTGCCAGCAGTTACTCGGGACAGGGGAGGCAGCCCCAGCATTTT. This sequence encodes CASSYSGQGRQPQHF.